Below, one T cell receptor beta chain is given with its context. Its specificity is not known. This sample also contains other DNA sequences that code for the same CDR3. The source of the sample is a study of shared clonotypes between healthy human individuals. General study points: Even with large depth, rarefaction showed that sorted-subset sequencing was incomplete.

Genomic DNA (from each subset) was split evenly across several immunoSEQ plates. TCRdb keeps only in-frame clones here, not all; method: immunoSEQ multiplex PCR. This sample yields 1.4 million or so clones, of which around 98.5% are seen a single time; 0.36% belongs to the top ten. The CDR3 has 15 amino acids. The germline gives CDR1 KGHSH, CDR2 LQKENI. V was pared by 0 bases and J by 0 bases, with 8 bases between. Sequenced material: naive CD4+ T cells sorted from blood. Regarding subset: CD45RA+ positively selected. The chain recombines TRBV18 with TRBJ2-5, with D perhaps matching TRBD1 or TRBD2 (5 bases each). The receptor was isolated from a young man in good health. CDR3 nucleotide sequence: TGTGCCAGCTCACCACCGGGACGGCACCAAGAGACCCAGTACTTC. Translated, it gives CASSPPGRHQETQYF.